The entry below describes one T cell receptor (beta chain). CDR3 length: 15 amino acids. CDR1 and CDR2 from the germline V gene are SGDLS and YYNGEE. V lost 0 bases and J lost 1, with 11 bases in between. This entry belongs to a study of long-term antiretroviral therapy in people with HIV. They ran version v3.0 of the immunoSEQ assay at survey level. Method: immunoSEQ multiplex PCR; TCRdb's copy keeps in-frame clones and lacks some. The data contain about 14,000 clones, roughly 80% of them singletons. The chain links TRBV9 to TRBJ2-7; the D gene is possibly TRBD1 (6 bases). Sequences were derived from unsorted PBMCs, sampled 1.8 years before starting antiretroviral therapy. The clonotype comes from a woman between 40 and 50 years old with HIV. The chain's CDR3 is CASSVVPGTSYEQYF. CDR3 bases: TGTGCCAGCAGCGTAGTTCCAGGGACATCCTACGAGCAGTACTTC.